This is a list of T cell receptor beta chains from one sample in a study of blood T cell repertoires in COVID-19. Using immunoSEQ multiplex PCR, the repertoire was profiled, and TCRdb retains in-frame clones only, with some absent. Of 160,000 or so clones in the sample, around 80% were seen once. The material sequenced was peripheral blood. The receptors originated from a man aged 55-75 years with acute or convalescent COVID-19. Both conserved end residues are part of each CDR3. Fields, in order: V gene, CDR3 protein.

>TRBV27
CASSLGQGGNTEAFF
>TRBV5-4
CASSLVVAGVNEQFF
>TRBV19
CASSIGAQSNSPLHF
>TRBV5-6
CASSWAGGAGNTIYF
>TRBV19
CASSIGAISGANVLTF
>TRBV5-6
CASSFSGGQDTQYF
>TRBV7-9
CASRPFYTGPQETQYF
>TRBV10-3
CAISEGGGPLYEQYF
>TRBV3-1/TRBV3-2
CASSPGTGSYEQYF
>TRBV18
CASSSTSGGNTDTQYF
>TRBV9
CASSVGGTGGAETQYF
>TRBV7-9
CASRGLTGGPRGLTEAFF
>TRBV7-2
CASSLVSGLAGRTGELFF
>TRBV19
CATRDTALLDTQYF
>TRBV7-2
CASSLWSSGANVLTF
>TRBV6-5
CATIRRGFHEKLFF
>TRBV4-1
CASSQARLADYNEQFF
>TRBV7-9
CASSAGQGGTEAFF
>TRBV29-1
CSVGTGGHTEAFF
>TRBV5-6
CASSPGQPGKEAFF
>TRBV28
CASITGGAGDHEQFF
>TRBV5-1
CASSPQGTGNEQYF
>TRBV7-7
CASSLGQARQETQYF
>TRBV5-1
CASSLWAGLAPNEQFF
>TRBV6-2/TRBV6-3
CASSQRGAYEQYF
>TRBV4-3
CASRPSGGASYNEQFF
>TRBV2
CAGGNRDLHPLYGYTF
>TRBV6-2/TRBV6-3
CASSYPDRIQYF
>TRBV6-2/TRBV6-3
CASSNRTFSDRGRVNEQFF
>TRBV4-3
CASSQASGNTIYF
>TRBV25-1
CASKGHLNTEAFF
>TRBV9
CASSPRLAVPYNEQFF
>TRBV28
CASSLYRYGYTF
>TRBV9
CASSEEGQGRNTIYF
>TRBV7-2
CASSSTGTPLYF
>TRBV7-2
CASRSPGVGNSPLHF
>TRBV27
CASSSPGLAIDEQFF
>TRBV28
CASSSGSRGNQPQHF
>TRBV18
CASSPGLGEGQTQYF
>TRBV7-6
CASSLGGRGDEQYF
>TRBV6-5
CASSLTGRNTIYF
>TRBV6-2/TRBV6-3
CASSYGTPNTEAFF
>TRBV9
CASNRQGATEAFF
>TRBV2
CASSEVGQGRQPQHF
>TRBV6-5
CASSSPDRAFF
>TRBV11-2
CASSLQAINSPLHF
>TRBV30
CAWSAGPTGGREKLFF
>TRBV9
CASSARVGGTGYTF
>TRBV5-1
CASSLEQGIRWEQYF
>TRBV28
CASRSGQENQPQHF
>TRBV5-1
CARSTGGGTDTQYF
>TRBV9
CASSGLGLPYEQYF